What follows are 17 T cell receptor beta chains derived from one specimen sequenced in a study of cytomegalovirus exposure and HLA in healthy donors. PCR used 60 Vbeta primers and 13 Jbeta primers. Profiled with immunoSEQ multiplex PCR; TCRdb holds only in-frame clones, not every one. The sample records 170,000 or so clones, less than 90% being singletons. Sequenced: PBMCs. All receptors derive from a woman aged 18-29 years in good health and CMV-seronegative.

This chain connects TRBV19 to TRBJ2-7, with 8 bases that match TRBD1. CDR1 and CDR2 (germline): LNHDA, SQIVND (reference sequence). The CDR3 sequence is 14 residues long. After removal of 3 bases from V and 4 bases from J, the junction contained 5 bases not matched to a gene. The CDR3 nucleotides are TGTGCCAGTAGTATGGGACAGGTATCTTACGAGCAGTACTTC. Amino acids: CASSMGQVSYEQYF.

The V gene is TRBV6-1, the J gene TRBJ2-3, with 7 bases identical to TRBD1. The CDR3 has 15 residues. Per germline, CDR1 MNHNS and CDR2 SASEGT. The trim removed 3 bases at V and 3 bases at J, leaving 6 bases unmatched. The CDR3 spells CASSEYRGETDTQYF. The CDR3 DNA is TGTGCCAGCAGTGAGTACAGGGGAGAGACAGATACGCAGTATTTT.

V is TRBV19 and J is TRBJ1-1, with 7 bases matching TRBD1. The CDR3 is 13 amino acids. The germline V gene has CDR1 LNHDA and CDR2 SQIVND (reference sequence). Trimming at V came to 6 bases and at J to 3 bases, leaving 4 bases not matched to a gene. CDR3 coding DNA: TGTGCCAGTAGCCGAGACAGGGACACTGAAGCTTTCTTT. Protein: CASSRDRDTEAFF.

The CDR3 nucleotides read TGTGCCAGCAGCAGCGGACAGGGTCGGGTTTATGTTTCCGGGGAGCTGTTTTTT. As protein: CASSSGQGRVYVSGELFF. The chain couples TRBV21-1 to TRBJ2-2; the table's D call of TRBD1 was not tested on the DNA. TRBV21-1 is designated a pseudogene. This CDR3 region has 18 residues.

Comments on this clone: This sample includes further DNA sequences coding for the same CDR3. This rearrangement joins TRBV6-5 to TRBJ2-7; 13 bases are shared with TRBD2. The J segment lost 2 bases and the V segment lost 5 bases, leaving 3 bases of the junction unmatched. The CDR3 covers 15 residues. The germline gives CDR1 MNHEY, CDR2 SVGAGI. The CDR3 nucleotides are TGTGCCAGCAGTACGGGACTAGCGGGAACCTACGAGCAGTACTTC. Translating it yields CASSTGLAGTYEQYF.

J is TRBJ1-4 and V is TRBV7-9, with 10 positions matching TRBD1. Per the germline V gene, CDR1 is SEHNR and CDR2 is FQNEAQ (reference sequence). The CDR3 is made up of 14 amino acids. V gave up 5 bases and J gave up 6 bases; unmatched junction bases: 3. CDR3 sequence reads: CASSPGQGDEKLFF. The CDR3 DNA is TGTGCCAGCAGCCCTGGACAGGGGGATGAAAAACTGTTTTTT. Full variable domain (outside the CDR3, taken from reference TRBV7-9 and TRBJ1-4): DTGVSQNPRHKITKRGQNVTFRCDPISEHNRLYWYRQTLGQGPEFLTYFQNEAQLEKSRLLSDRFSAERPKGSFSTLEIQRTEQGDSAMYLCASSPGQGDEKLFFGSGTQLSVL.

This chain joins TRBV27 and TRBJ2-7; the D gene is possibly TRBD2 (6 bases). The CDR3 covers 14 residues. Germline V gene lookup returns CDR1 MNHEY and CDR2 SMNVEV (reference sequence). Trimming took off 4 bases at V and 0 bases at J, with 10 bases between the two ends. In nucleotides, the CDR3 is TGTGCCAGCAGTTACCAGCGGGCCTCCTACGAGCAGTACTTC. It yields the protein CASSYQRASYEQYF.

This clone was counted between two and nine times. The rearrangement joins TRBV7-6 to TRBJ2-7; no reliable D call. Germline CDR1 is SGHVS and CDR2 is FNYEAQ. V dropped 5 bases and J dropped 3 bases, with 14 bases sitting between them. The CDR3 runs to 14 residues. The CDR3 bases are TGTGCCAGCAGCCGAAGTACTGGTAGCTACGAGCAGTACTTC. Translation gives CASSRSTGSYEQYF.

The chain has TRBV9 and TRBJ1-2; D might be TRBD1 (6 bases). The V end was cut by 0 bases, the J end by 1 base, with 19 bases between. Looked up from germline, CDR1 is SGDLS and CDR2 is YYNGEE. The CDR3 length is 18 residues. The chain's CDR3 is CASSVATGGDNLNYGYTF. The CDR3 DNA reads TGTGCCAGCAGCGTAGCTACGGGAGGGGACAACCTTAACTATGGCTACACCTTC.

V usage is TRBV29-1 and J usage is TRBJ1-6, with D unresolved. This CDR3 is 13 amino acids long. V was cut by 5 bases and J by 7 bases, with 12 bases left in between. Germline values: CDR1 SQVTM, CDR2 ANQGSEA. CDR3 in amino acids: CSVTEGSNSPLHF. CDR3 DNA: TGCAGCGTTACGGAGGGATCAAATTCACCCCTCCACTTT. Variable domain in full (rest from reference TRBV29-1 and TRBJ1-6): SAVISQKPSRDICQRGTSLTIQCQVDSQVTMMFWYRQQPGQSLTLIATANQGSEATYESGFVIDKFPISRPNLTFSTLTVSNMSPEDSSIYLCSVTEGSNSPLHFGNGTRLTVT.

The chain uses TRBV4-1 and TRBJ1-1; D call uncertain. The CDR3 runs 14 residues. V dropped 2 bases and J dropped 6 bases, with 13 bases sitting between them. Germline CDR1 and CDR2: MGHRA and YSYEKL. CDR3 bases: TGCGCCAGCAGCCAACCTGGACTTGGGCCTGAAGCTTTCTTT. Protein: CASSQPGLGPEAFF.

This chain connects TRBV18 to TRBJ2-7; TRBD2 is a possible D gene (5 bases). From germline, CDR1 is KGHSH and CDR2 LQKENI. V shed 0 bases and J shed 6 bases, with 15 bases lying between them. This CDR3 has 15 residues. As DNA, the CDR3 is TGTGCCAGCTCACCACCGTATGCCTGGGGAGTCGAGCAGTACTTC. Translation gives CASSPPYAWGVEQYF.

V and J are TRBV10-3 and TRBJ1-5, with TRBD1 identical over 8 bases. V lost 8 bases, J lost 5 bases, and 11 bases stayed unmatched. The germline CDR1 and CDR2 sequences are ENHRY and SYGVKD. CDR3 size: 15 residues. CDR3: CAIAAAPTGDQPQHF. The CDR3 DNA reads TGTGCCATCGCCGCCGCCCCGACAGGGGATCAGCCCCAGCATTTT.

The V call is TRBV5-4, the J call TRBJ1-4, with TRBD1 identical over 8 bases. J gave up 1 base and V 4 bases, and 9 bases lay outside the gene matches. Germline V gives CDR1 SGHNT, CDR2 YYREEE (reference sequence). The CDR3 has 17 residues. The CDR3 is CASSRRQGAETNEKLFF. Here the CDR3 DNA reads TGTGCCAGCAGCCGTCGGCAGGGGGCTGAAACTAATGAAAAACTGTTTTTT.

The chain employs TRBV27 and TRBJ1-2; no clear D. CDR3 length: 15 amino acids. Germline-derived CDR1 and CDR2 are MNHEY and SMNVEV (reference sequence). V dropped 3 bases and J dropped 6 bases, with 17 bases sitting between them. CDR3 amino acids: CASSFRHGTTDGYTF. The DNA of the CDR3 is TGTGCCAGCAGTTTCAGGCACGGTACGACCGATGGCTACACCTTC.

The V gene is TRBV28, the J gene TRBJ1-1; the match to TRBD1 covers 7 bases. This CDR3 contains 14 residues. CDR1 MDHEN and CDR2 SYDVKM come from the germline V gene. V was clipped by 6 bases and J by 6 bases; unmatched bases: 10. DNA for the CDR3: TGTGCCAGCAGCCTCGTCAGGGGGGAGGCTGAAGCTTTCTTT. Translating it yields CASSLVRGEAEAFF.

The chain is built from TRBV21-1 and TRBJ2-7; the table calls TRBD1, which could not be checked here. TRBV21-1 is recorded as a pseudogene. The CDR3 runs to 14 residues. DNA of the CDR3: TGTGCCAGCAGCAATTGGGCCATCGATTACGAGCAGTACTTC. Residues: CASSNWAIDYEQYF.